This T cell receptor (beta chain) was identified in a study of T cells in Graves' hyperthyroidism and ophthalmopathy. Whole-study results and caveats: Researchers found most expanded thyroid clonotypes above 0.001 in blood as well.

This clonotype was seen a handful of times. Its target is not known. Amplified regions were TCR beta CDR3 sequences from RNA transcripts. The HTBI set primed first-round TCR CDR3 RT-PCR. TCRdb recomputed calls from the multiplex PCR reads with MiXCR, one row per CDR3 protein. This sample carries a few hundred thousand distinct CDR3 sequences, about 17% of them seen once, and the ten largest clones take about 56%. The V end lost 2 bases, the J end lost 6 bases, and 5 bases lay between the germline ends. Per germline, CDR1 MNHNS and CDR2 SASEGT. The CDR3 loop spans 11 amino acids. For the diagnoses, clinical symptoms, serum thyroxine and TRAb, thyroid ultrasound and orbital computed tomography were used.

The clonotype was recovered from a woman aged 50 to 60 with Graves' hyperthyroidism. The chain carries TRBV6-1 and TRBJ2-7; D is undetermined. The sample taken for sequencing was blood. The DNA for the CDR3 is TGTGCCAGCAGTGAACGGACCGAGCAGTACTTC. Its protein is CASSERTEQYF.